A selection of T cell receptor beta chains follows, all from one sample in a study of Tregs in tolerant kidney transplant recipients. Method: immunoSEQ multiplex PCR; TCRdb's copy keeps in-frame clones and lacks some. The table records around 52,000 clones, more than 70% of them present only once. The sequenced sample was CD4+ T cells from blood. The receptors shown here come from a human donor in good health. CDR3s include the opening cysteine and the closing phenylalanine or tryptophan. The D gene is left open where the match is weak. Clone size appears in some rows only: once, few, many, or a class for an expanded clone.

V	J	D	size	DNA	CDR3
TRBV2	TRBJ1-3	NA	NA	TGTGCCAGCAGTGATCGAGCAGGGAGGGTCGGAAACACCATATATTTT	CASSDRAGRVGNTIYF
TRBV10-3	TRBJ1-5	NA	NA	TGTGCCATCAGTGAGCGGGAGGTGAGACAGGACCTGGATGGCAATCAGCCCCAGCATTTT	CAISEREVRQDLDGNQPQHF
TRBV27	TRBJ1-1	NA	NA	TGTGCCAGCAGTCGGAATTTGAACACTGAAGCTTTCTTT	CASSRNLNTEAFF
TRBV6-5	TRBJ2-7	NA	NA	TGTGCCAGCAGTTACTCCGGACTCGGGCAGTACTTC	CASSYSGLGQYF
TRBV19	TRBJ2-7	TRBD1	NA	TGTGCCAGTAGCACCCCCAGGGGGCTTTCCTACGAGCAGTACTTC	CASSTPRGLSYEQYF
TRBV2	TRBJ2-5	TRBD2	NA	TGTGCCAGCAGTACTCTTATAGCGGGTAGCCAGTACTTC	CASSTLIAGSQYF
TRBV5-4	TRBJ2-3	NA	NA	TGTGCCAGCAGCTTGGGTCGGGGTGACCCTAGCACAGATACGCAGTATTTT	CASSLGRGDPSTDTQYF
TRBV5-4	TRBJ2-1	NA	NA	TGTGCCAGCAGCGAAGTCCCGACGGACGGGTCTACCTTCGGGGAGTTCTTC	CASSEVPTDGSTFGEFF
TRBV4-2	TRBJ2-7	NA	NA	TGTGCCAGCAGCCAAGCGACGGGGGACTCCTACGAGCAGTACTTC	CASSQATGDSYEQYF
TRBV5-1	TRBJ2-1	NA	NA	TGCGCCAGCACGGACCTACTAGAGACCTACAATGAGCAGTTCTTC	CASTDLLETYNEQFF
TRBV7-9	TRBJ2-3	NA	NA	TGTGCCAGCAGCTTCTTCGGGAGAAGCGGCACAGATACGCAGTATTTT	CASSFFGRSGTDTQYF
TRBV18	TRBJ2-5	NA	NA	TGTGCCAGCTCACCACGGCAGGGGTACCAAGAGACCCAGTACTTC	CASSPRQGYQETQYF
TRBV19	TRBJ1-2	NA	NA	TGTGCCAGTAGTATAACTGGGGGCAACTATGGCTACACCTTC	CASSITGGNYGYTF
TRBV7-9	TRBJ2-1	TRBD2	NA	TGTGCCAGCAGCTTAGCCCCGCGGGGGGGCGCGTACAATGAGCAGTTCTTC	CASSLAPRGGAYNEQFF
TRBV6-5	TRBJ1-1	TRBD1	NA	TGTGCCAGCAGTTACCTGGGACAGGAGGCAGGCACTGAAGCTTTCTTT	CASSYLGQEAGTEAFF
TRBV7-9	TRBJ1-5	NA	few	TGTGCCAGCAGCTTAGATGATGAGTATAGTAACCAGCATTTT	CASSLDDEYSNQHF
TRBV11-2	TRBJ2-1	NA	few	TGTGCCAGCGCCGACCTGAGCTCCTACAATGAGCAGTTCTTC	CASADLSSYNEQFF
TRBV11-3	TRBJ2-7	NA	NA	TGTGCCAGCAGCTTAGAGACAGGCTCTCCCTACGAGCAGTACTTC	CASSLETGSPYEQYF
TRBV25-1	TRBJ1-1	NA	once	TGTGCCAGCAGCCCTGGGGGGTTAGACACTGAAGCTTTCTTT	CASSPGGLDTEAFF
TRBV7-2	TRBJ1-1	NA	few	TGTGCCAGCAGCCCTAATAGATGGGCTTTCTTT	CASSPNRWAFF
TRBV11-3	TRBJ2-5	NA	few	TGTGCCAGCAGCTTAGACGGCCCGGGGAAGACCCAGTACTTC	CASSLDGPGKTQYF
TRBV6-6	TRBJ2-5	TRBD2	NA	TGTGCCAGCAAGATTATTGGCGGGGGAGAGACCCAGTACTTC	CASKIIGGGETQYF
TRBV5-6	TRBJ2-3	TRBD2	NA	TGTGCCAGCAGCCCATGGACTAGCGGGGGGGTGCTAGATACGCAGTATTTT	CASSPWTSGGVLDTQYF
TRBV9	TRBJ2-3	NA	NA	TGTGCCAGCAGGGGCGGCCGCGGTACAGATACGCAGTATTTT	CASRGGRGTDTQYF
TRBV19	TRBJ2-7	NA	NA	TGTGCCAGTAGCCAGCCGGGAGAGAGCCCCTACGAGCAGTACTTC	CASSQPGESPYEQYF
TRBV7-2	TRBJ2-6	NA	NA	TGTGCCAGCAGCTTATGGGCGAGCGGGGCCAACGTCCTGACTTTC	CASSLWASGANVLTF
TRBV30	TRBJ2-3	TRBD2	NA	TGTGCCTGGAACTTAGGGGGACTAGCGCGGGATACGCAGTATTTT	CAWNLGGLARDTQYF
TRBV11-3	TRBJ2-1	NA	NA	TGTGCCAGCAGCTTTGGGACGACCCTATATGAGCAGTTCTTC	CASSFGTTLYEQFF
TRBV5-1	TRBJ1-6	NA	NA	TGCGCCAGCAGCTTGCGACCCCGTGCGGGTAATTCACCCCTCCACTTT	CASSLRPRAGNSPLHF
TRBV11-3	TRBJ2-3	NA	NA	TGTGCCAGCAGCTTAGGAGCGGAAAACACAGATACGCAGTATTTT	CASSLGAENTDTQYF
TRBV11-3	TRBJ2-1	NA	NA	TGTGCCAGCAGCTTTGAGGGTGGGACTCTCAATGAGCAGTTCTTC	CASSFEGGTLNEQFF
TRBV11-2	TRBJ2-1	TRBD2	NA	TGTGCCAGCAGCTTAGACGGACGAGGACTAGCGGGGTACAATGAGCAGTTCTTC	CASSLDGRGLAGYNEQFF
TRBV4-1	TRBJ2-7	NA	NA	TGCGCCAGCAGCCCCTCCAATTGGACAGCCTCCTACGAGCAGTACTTC	CASSPSNWTASYEQYF
TRBV2	TRBJ2-1	TRBD2	NA	TGTGCCAGCAGTGCGGGTGGTGTTGCGGGGGATGTTGAGCAGTTCTTC	CASSAGGVAGDVEQFF
TRBV7-3	TRBJ2-3	NA	NA	TGTGCCAGCAGCTTCGCAGGGGGAGGGACAGATACGCAGTATTTT	CASSFAGGGTDTQYF
TRBV9	TRBJ2-3	NA	NA	TGTGCCAGCAGCCCGCTGGCCCTCGGGGGAGATACGCAGTATTTT	CASSPLALGGDTQYF
TRBV13	TRBJ2-5	NA	NA	TGTGCCAGCAGCTTAAAGGTGGGCCAAGAGACCCAGTACTTC	CASSLKVGQETQYF
TRBV4-1	TRBJ2-3	TRBD2	NA	TGCGCCAGCAGCCAAGGCGGGGGGCGGACAGATACGCAGTATTTT	CASSQGGGRTDTQYF
TRBV2	TRBJ2-1	TRBD2	NA	TGTGCCAGAGAACTCCTGGGCGGGAGTGAGCAGTTCTTC	CARELLGGSEQFF
TRBV4-2	TRBJ1-2	NA	NA	TGTGCCAGCAGCCTTGATCAGGGTCTCTATGGCTACACCTTC	CASSLDQGLYGYTF
TRBV5-4	TRBJ1-2	TRBD1	few	TGTGCCAGCAGCTCATTACAGGGGGTTGATGGCTACACCTTC	CASSSLQGVDGYTF
TRBV28	TRBJ1-2	TRBD1	NA	TGTGCCAGCAGTTTGGGGACAGGGCGGCAAGACACCTTC	CASSLGTGRQDTF
TRBV30	TRBJ1-1	NA	NA	TGTGCCTGGAGTACCCTAGGGAACACTGAAGCTTTCTTT	CAWSTLGNTEAFF
TRBV23-1	TRBJ1-5	NA	NA	TGCGCCAGCAGTCACCCGGTCCCGGAGAGCAATCAGCCCCAGCATTTT	CASSHPVPESNQPQHF
TRBV29-1	TRBJ2-1	TRBD2	NA	TGCAGCGTTGAGGAGGGCGGGAGGCGCGACAATGAGCAGTTCTTC	CSVEEGGRRDNEQFF